The clone carrying this TCR beta chain was counted between two and nine times. Its antigen is unknown. Germline V gene data show CDR1 as DFQATT and CDR2 as SNEGSKA (reference sequence). The CDR3 covers 13 residues. The V end lost 3 bases, the J end lost 1 base, and 10 bases lay between the germline ends. Each CDR3 protein gets one entry after TCRdb re-called the 5' RACE reads with MiXCR. Among about 540,000 distinct CDR3 sequences, over 9.5% were seen once, and the ten largest hold approximately 7%. This entry belongs to a study of CD8 T cells in ankylosing spondylitis. General observations from the study: Within ankylosing spondylitis blood, a TCR beta motif made up of under 10 highly homologous variants appeared to be characteristic.

Sequencing input: blood, either unsorted or a sorted T cell fraction (not recorded which). The clonotype originates from a male donor with ankylosing spondylitis. The chain employs TRBV20-1 and TRBJ2-7, with unresolved D. The chain's CDR3 is CSASETPSYEQYF. In nucleotides, the CDR3 is TGCAGTGCTAGTGAAACCCCTTCCTACGAGCAGTACTTC.